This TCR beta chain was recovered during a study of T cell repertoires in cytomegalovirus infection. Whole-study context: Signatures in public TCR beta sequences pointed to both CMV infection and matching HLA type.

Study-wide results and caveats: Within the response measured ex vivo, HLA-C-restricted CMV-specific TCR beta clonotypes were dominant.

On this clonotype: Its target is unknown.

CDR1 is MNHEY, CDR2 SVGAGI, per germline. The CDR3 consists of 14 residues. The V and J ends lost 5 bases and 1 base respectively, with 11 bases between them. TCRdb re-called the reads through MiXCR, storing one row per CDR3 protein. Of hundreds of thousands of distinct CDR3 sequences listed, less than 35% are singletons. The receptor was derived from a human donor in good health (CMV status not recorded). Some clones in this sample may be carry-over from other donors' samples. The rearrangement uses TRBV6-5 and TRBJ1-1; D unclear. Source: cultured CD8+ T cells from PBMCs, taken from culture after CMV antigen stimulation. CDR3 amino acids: CASSASGKNTEAFF. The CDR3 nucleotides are TGTGCCAGCAGTGCCTCTGGGAAGAACACTGAAGCTTTCTTT.